This T cell receptor beta chain stems from a study of siplizumab effects on memory and regulatory T cells. The method was immunoSEQ multiplex PCR; TCRdb's version includes in-frame clones alone and lacks a portion of them. The sample holds about 100,000 clones, about 90% seen once. Notes on the study in general: Mappable alloreactive CD4+ clones averaged around 74% Treg-derived with siplizumab versus about 25% in controls.

Notes on this clone: As yet, its antigen is unknown.

The CDR3 spans 16 residues. V lost 4 bases and J lost 0, with 12 bases in between. What was sequenced was Tregs sorted from blood. The TCR was taken from a human donor in good health. V usage is TRBV23-1 and J usage is TRBJ1-4; D gene unclear. TRBV23-1 counts as an open reading frame of uncertain function. In DNA form, the CDR3 reads TGCGCCAGCAGTCCCGGACGGAGTGCAACTAATGAAAAACTGTTTTTT. It yields the protein CASSPGRSATNEKLFF.